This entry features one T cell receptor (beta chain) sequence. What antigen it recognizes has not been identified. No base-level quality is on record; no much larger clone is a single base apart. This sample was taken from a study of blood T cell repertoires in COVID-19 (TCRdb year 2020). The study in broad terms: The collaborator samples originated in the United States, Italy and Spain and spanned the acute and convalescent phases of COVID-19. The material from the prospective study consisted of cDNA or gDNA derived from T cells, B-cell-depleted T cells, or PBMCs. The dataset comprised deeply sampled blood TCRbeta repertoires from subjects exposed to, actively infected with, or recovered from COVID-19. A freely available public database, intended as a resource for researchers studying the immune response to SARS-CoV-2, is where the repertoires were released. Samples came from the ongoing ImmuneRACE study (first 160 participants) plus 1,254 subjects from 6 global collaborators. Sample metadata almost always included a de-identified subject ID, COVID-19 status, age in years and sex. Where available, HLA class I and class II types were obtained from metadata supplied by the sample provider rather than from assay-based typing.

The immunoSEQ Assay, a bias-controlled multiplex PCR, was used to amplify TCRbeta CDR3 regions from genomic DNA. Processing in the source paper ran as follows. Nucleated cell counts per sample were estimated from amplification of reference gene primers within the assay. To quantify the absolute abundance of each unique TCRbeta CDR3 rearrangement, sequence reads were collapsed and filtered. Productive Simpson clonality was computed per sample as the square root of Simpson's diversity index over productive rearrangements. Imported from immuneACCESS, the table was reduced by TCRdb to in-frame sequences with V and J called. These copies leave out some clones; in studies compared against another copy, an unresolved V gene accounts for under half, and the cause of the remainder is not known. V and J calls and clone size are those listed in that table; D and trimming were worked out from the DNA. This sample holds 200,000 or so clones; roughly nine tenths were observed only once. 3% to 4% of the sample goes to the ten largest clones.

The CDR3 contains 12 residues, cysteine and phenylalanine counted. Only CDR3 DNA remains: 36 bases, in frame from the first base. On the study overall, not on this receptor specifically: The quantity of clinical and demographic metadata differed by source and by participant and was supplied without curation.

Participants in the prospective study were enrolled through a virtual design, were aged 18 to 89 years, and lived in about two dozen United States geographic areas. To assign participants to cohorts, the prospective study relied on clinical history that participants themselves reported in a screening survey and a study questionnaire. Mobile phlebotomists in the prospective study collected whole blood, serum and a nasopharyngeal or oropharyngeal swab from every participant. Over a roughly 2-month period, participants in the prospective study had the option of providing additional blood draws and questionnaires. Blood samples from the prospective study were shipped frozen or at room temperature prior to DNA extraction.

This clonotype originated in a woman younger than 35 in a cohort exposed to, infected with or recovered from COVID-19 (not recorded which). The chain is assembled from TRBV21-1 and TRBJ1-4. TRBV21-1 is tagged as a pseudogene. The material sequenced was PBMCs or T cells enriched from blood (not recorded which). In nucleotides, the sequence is TGTGCCAGCAGCAGTACCGGGGAAAAACTGTTTTTT. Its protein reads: CASSSTGEKLFF.